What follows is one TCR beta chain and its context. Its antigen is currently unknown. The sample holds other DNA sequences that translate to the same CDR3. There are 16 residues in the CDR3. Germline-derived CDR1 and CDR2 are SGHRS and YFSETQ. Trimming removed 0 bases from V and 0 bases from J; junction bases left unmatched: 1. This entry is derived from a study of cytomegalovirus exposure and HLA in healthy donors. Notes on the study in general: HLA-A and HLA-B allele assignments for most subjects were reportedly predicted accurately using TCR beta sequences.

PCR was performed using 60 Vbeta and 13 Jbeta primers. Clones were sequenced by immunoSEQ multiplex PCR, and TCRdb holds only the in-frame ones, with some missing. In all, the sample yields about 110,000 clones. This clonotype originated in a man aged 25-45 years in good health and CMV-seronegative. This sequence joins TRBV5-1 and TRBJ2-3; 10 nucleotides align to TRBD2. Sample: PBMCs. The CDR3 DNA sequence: TGCGCCAGCAGCTTGGGACTAGCGGGCAGCACAGATACGCAGTATTTT. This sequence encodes CASSLGLAGSTDTQYF.